The source of this TCR beta chain is a study of blood T cell repertoires in COVID-19. Across the whole study: The cDNA or gDNA used as material had been derived from T cells, B-cell-depleted T cells, or PBMCs.

The germline gives CDR1 LGHDT, CDR2 YNNKEL (reference sequence). This CDR3 has 17 amino acids. V lost 5 bases and J lost 5; bases outside the gene matches: 13. The method was immunoSEQ multiplex PCR; TCRdb's version includes in-frame clones alone and lacks a portion of them. The sample shows 40,000 to 45,000 clones, more than 80% of them seen only once. The clonotype was recovered from a man aged 50 or older with COVID-19, enrolled during active disease. Specimen: peripheral blood. V gene TRBV3-1 (or the pseudogene TRBV3-2) combines with J gene TRBJ2-3, with 10 bases aligning to TRBD2. The CDR3 here is CASSSGRSGRSVDTQYF. The CDR3 bases are TGTGCCAGCAGCTCCGGCCGTAGCGGGAGGTCTGTAGATACGCAGTATTTT.